The 26 T cell receptor beta chains in this list originate from one sample, sequenced in a study of cytomegalovirus exposure and HLA in healthy donors. The repertoire was sequenced with immunoSEQ multiplex PCR; TCRdb's copy has only in-frame clones and lacks some. Of roughly 150,000 clones in the sample, roughly 91% were seen once. Sequenced input: PBMCs. The receptor set was obtained from a man aged 18 to 29 in good health and CMV-seronegative.

V usage is TRBV5-6 and J usage is TRBJ1-2; tentative D call: TRBD1 (5 bases). The CDR3 is 12 amino acids. Trimming shortened V by 4 bases and J by 4 bases, and 8 bases separated the two germline ends. Germline lookup yields CDR1 SGHDT and CDR2 YYEEEE. The CDR3 region is CASSPGGYGYTF. The CDR3 nucleotides read TGTGCCAGCAGCCCCGGGGGCTATGGCTACACCTTC.

This clone was detected only a few times. The chain has TRBV28 and TRBJ1-2; D is undetermined. The CDR3 has 14 amino acids. Per the germline V gene, CDR1 is MDHEN and CDR2 is SYDVKM. The V gene lost 2 bases and the J gene lost 1 base, with 8 bases spanning the gap. This chain's CDR3 is CASSLRGINYGYTF. In DNA form, the CDR3 reads TGTGCCAGCAGTTTACGAGGGATTAACTATGGCTACACCTTC.

This sequence joins TRBV18 and TRBJ1-5, with 9 bases aligning to TRBD1. Germline V gene sequence: CDR1 KGHSH, CDR2 LQKENI. V lost 5 bases to trimming and J lost 2 bases; unmatched junction nucleotides: 4. The CDR3 sequence is 15 residues long. As DNA, the CDR3 is TGTGCCAGCTCAACAGGGGGCGCCGGCAATCAGCCCCAGCATTTT. This gives the protein CASSTGGAGNQPQHF.

The chain joins TRBV19 to TRBJ1-1; D is unresolved. The V end was cut by 3 bases, the J end by 0 bases, with 17 bases between. From germline, CDR1 is LNHDA and CDR2 SQIVND (reference sequence). The CDR3 sequence is 17 residues long. As DNA, the CDR3 is TGTGCCAGTAGTATGGCTGGTCCAGGCCAGATGAACACTGAAGCTTTCTTT. Its protein is CASSMAGPGQMNTEAFF.

The chain couples TRBV27 to TRBJ1-1, with D maybe TRBD1 (5 bases). With 6 bases removed from V and 6 bases from J, the gap between germline ends came to 8 bases. The CDR3 is 11 amino acids. Germline V CDR1 and CDR2: MNHEY, SMNVEV (reference sequence). The CDR3 bases are TGTGCCAGCAGCACGGGGGCTGAAGCTTTCTTT. Its translation: CASSTGAEAFF.

The V call is TRBV28, the J call TRBJ2-3, with D tentatively TRBD2 (7 bases). The CDR3 contains 14 residues. V lost 3 bases to trimming and J lost 7 bases, with 14 bases between them. CDR1 is MDHEN, CDR2 SYDVKM, per germline. CDR3 loop: CASSLGGGTNTQYF. CDR3 nucleotide sequence: TGTGCCAGCAGTTTGGGGGGGGGCACGAATACGCAGTATTTT.

This rearrangement joins TRBV4-1 to TRBJ2-7; 8 nucleotides agree with TRBD1. The CDR3 runs to 16 residues. In germline, CDR1 is MGHRA, CDR2 YSYEKL. Unmatched junction bases numbered 10, after V lost 1 base and J lost 5 bases. The CDR3 DNA sequence: TGCGCCAGCAGCCAAGGTCAGGGGGCGAGGCGAAACGAGCAGTACTTC. It encodes CASSQGQGARRNEQYF.

The chain couples TRBV10-3 to TRBJ1-5; no reliable D call. Per germline, CDR1 ENHRY and CDR2 SYGVKD. This CDR3 is 14 amino acids long. The V gene lost 2 bases and the J gene lost 4 bases, with 9 bases spanning the gap. The CDR3 reads CAISEVGKNQPQHF. DNA of the CDR3: TGTGCCATCAGTGAGGTGGGCAAGAATCAGCCCCAGCATTTT.

On this clone: The sample holds other DNA sequences that translate to the same CDR3. The rearrangement links TRBV20-1 to TRBJ1-1; the D is unclear. Per the germline V gene, CDR1 is DFQATT and CDR2 is SNEGSKA (reference sequence). V dropped 5 bases and J dropped 0 bases, with 4 bases sitting between them. CDR3 length: 11 amino acids. This chain's CDR3 is CSAPMNTEAFF. Here the CDR3 DNA reads TGCAGTGCTCCAATGAACACTGAAGCTTTCTTT.

This chain links TRBV30 with TRBJ2-6, with D maybe TRBD1 (5 bases). Per germline, CDR1 GTSNPN and CDR2 SVGIG (reference sequence). The CDR3 runs to 14 residues. V was trimmed by 3 bases and J by 4 bases, leaving 10 bases between them. DNA of the CDR3: TGTGCCTGGAGCGCAGGGTCCGGGGCCAACGTCCTGACTTTC. This translates into CAWSAGSGANVLTF.

The chain has TRBV29-1 and TRBJ2-7, with a possible D match to TRBD1 (5 bases). Germline CDR1 reads SQVTM; CDR2 reads ANQGSEA. This CDR3 is 12 amino acids long. Trimming pared 1 base from V and 9 bases from J, leaving 13 bases between. The CDR3 loop reads CSVEGLGQGQYV. The CDR3, as DNA: TGCAGCGTTGAAGGATTAGGGCAGGGGCAGTACGTC.

V and J are TRBV29-1 and TRBJ2-1, with D unclear. Germline assignment: CDR1 SQVTM and CDR2 ANQGSEA. The CDR3 runs to 11 residues. V lost 5 bases and J 10 bases, leaving 12 bases between the germline ends. The CDR3 DNA reads TGCAGCGTTCGCTTCGCCGGGGAGCAGTTCTTC. This sequence encodes CSVRFAGEQFF.

The chain carries TRBV18 and TRBJ2-1; the match to TRBD1 covers 8 bases. This CDR3 has 14 residues. CDR1 is KGHSH and CDR2 is LQKENI in the germline V gene. With 8 bases clipped from V and 9 bases from J, the junction kept 12 bases outside the gene matches. This CDR3 is CASLPGTGATEQFF. The CDR3 nucleotides are TGTGCCAGCCTACCCGGGACAGGAGCGACTGAGCAGTTCTTC. Full variable domain (missing parts from reference TRBV18 and TRBJ2-1): NAGVMQNPRHLVRRRGQEARLRCSPMKGHSHVYWYRQLPEEGLKFMVYLQKENIIDESGMPKERFSAEFPKEGPSILRIQQVVRGDSAAYFCASLPGTGATEQFFGPGTRLTVL.

This chain joins TRBV6-1 and TRBJ1-2; no definite D call. The length of the CDR3 is 13 residues. Germline assignment: CDR1 MNHNS and CDR2 SASEGT. The V gene lost 10 bases and the J gene lost 4 bases, with 16 bases spanning the gap. The CDR3 loop is CATFTPGVYGYTF. The CDR3 DNA sequence: TGTGCCACCTTCACCCCAGGTGTCTATGGCTACACCTTC.

The chain has TRBV29-1 and TRBJ2-7, with a possible D match to TRBD2 (5 bases). The CDR3 extends over 14 amino acids. CDR1 and CDR2 (germline): SQVTM, ANQGSEA. V lost 4 bases to trimming and J lost 0 bases, with 13 bases between them. The CDR3 sequence is CSVGDYRFSYEQYF. The CDR3 DNA is TGCAGCGTTGGTGACTACCGTTTCTCCTACGAGCAGTACTTC.

The chain carries TRBV25-1 and TRBJ1-2; D unclear. Per germline, CDR1 MGHDK and CDR2 SYGVNS. CDR3 size: 15 residues. V dropped 7 bases and J dropped 0 bases, with 15 bases sitting between them. DNA for the CDR3: TGTGCCAGCACCCACGATCAGGCTCCTAACTATGGCTACACCTTC. Encoded protein: CASTHDQAPNYGYTF.

CDR3 in amino acids: CASKGTSGTDTQYF. CDR3 in DNA: TGTGCCAGCAAGGGGACTAGCGGGACAGATACGCAGTATTTT. V gene TRBV2 combines with J gene TRBJ2-3; TRBD2 agrees at 12 bases. Germline CDR1 is SNHLY and CDR2 is FYNNEI. This CDR3 region has 14 residues. V lost 7 bases, J lost 3 bases, and 2 bases stayed unmatched.

The V call is TRBV7-9, the J call TRBJ1-2; possible D gene TRBD1, 5 bases. The CDR3 has 15 amino acids. CDR1 is SEHNR and CDR2 is FQNEAQ in the germline V gene (reference sequence). Trimming cost V 0 bases and J 5 bases, with 13 bases left between them. CDR3 DNA sequence: TGTGCCAGCAGCTTAGCATCAGGGCAGACTTATGGCTACACCTTC. Encoded protein: CASSLASGQTYGYTF.

This chain uses TRBV15 with TRBJ1-2; TRBD1 aligns across 9 bases. The CDR3 covers 16 residues. CDR1 and CDR2 from the germline V gene are LNHNV and YYDKDF (reference sequence). With V trimmed by 0 bases and J by 6 bases, 8 bases remained unmatched. CDR3 protein: CATSRDQVQGANGYTF. CDR3 DNA sequence: TGTGCCACCAGCAGAGATCAAGTACAGGGGGCTAATGGCTACACCTTC.

The chain couples TRBV4-1 to TRBJ2-7; 14 bases line up with TRBD2. Germline CDR1 MGHRA, CDR2 YSYEKL. The V gene end was trimmed by 0 bases and the J gene end by 4 bases; junction bases not matched to a gene: 2. The CDR3 contains 16 residues. The CDR3 region is CASSQEWTSGRYEQYF. In DNA, the CDR3 is TGCGCCAGCAGCCAAGAGTGGACTAGCGGGAGGTACGAGCAGTACTTC.

The rearrangement links TRBV6-5 to TRBJ1-5; D gene unclear. Germline assignment: CDR1 MNHEY and CDR2 SVGAGI. With 2 bases removed from V and 7 bases from J, the gap between germline ends came to 9 bases. The CDR3 spans 13 residues. The chain's CDR3 is CASSYRLTQPQHF. In DNA form, the CDR3 reads TGTGCCAGCAGTTACAGGTTGACACAGCCCCAGCATTTT.

The rearrangement uses TRBV6-5 and TRBJ1-1; 7 bases map to TRBD1. The CDR3 loop spans 12 amino acids. V trimming: 2 bases; J trimming: 8 bases; junction bases outside the gene matches: 2. Germline-derived CDR1 and CDR2 are MNHEY and SVGAGI. The CDR3 loop is CASSYDREEAFF. CDR3 nucleotide sequence: TGTGCCAGCAGTTACGACAGGGAAGAAGCTTTCTTT.

This clone has just a few counts. The CDR3 DNA sequence: TGTGCCAGCAGCTCGACAGTCCCTGAAGCTTTCTTT. This gives the protein CASSSTVPEAFF. The J gene is TRBJ1-1, the V gene TRBV28; the D gene is possibly TRBD1 (5 bases). The V end lost 6 bases, the J end lost 6 bases, and 11 bases lay between the germline ends. Germline V gene data show CDR1 as MDHEN and CDR2 as SYDVKM. The CDR3 covers 12 residues.

This clone appeared a few times. The chain combines TRBV7-2 with TRBJ2-5, with 9 bases lining up with TRBD2. CDR3 length: 16 amino acids. Germline loops: CDR1 SGHTA, CDR2 FQGNSA. Trimming took 2 bases from V and 4 from J; bases not matched to a gene: 8. CDR3: CASSLRLAGTGETQYF. Here the CDR3 DNA reads TGTGCCAGCAGCTTACGGCTAGCGGGAACCGGAGAGACCCAGTACTTC.

The chain has TRBV27 and TRBJ2-7; D perhaps matches TRBD2 (6 bases). The CDR3 totals 14 residues. CDR1 and CDR2 from the germline V gene are MNHEY and SMNVEV (reference sequence). V gave up 7 bases and J gave up 6 bases, with 19 bases separating them. CDR3 bases: TGTGCCAGCATGGGGAGGCAGCCGACGGGCGAGCAGTACTTC. Amino acid sequence: CASMGRQPTGEQYF.

This chain uses TRBV10-1 with TRBJ2-3; D ambiguous. The V gene's germline CDR1 is WNHNN and CDR2 SYGVQD (reference sequence). This CDR3 is 12 amino acids long. Trimming left V 2 bases short and J 5 bases short, with 5 bases between. In DNA form, the CDR3 reads TGCGCCAGCAGTGAGGGGCGAGATACGCAGTATTTT. It translates to CASSEGRDTQYF.